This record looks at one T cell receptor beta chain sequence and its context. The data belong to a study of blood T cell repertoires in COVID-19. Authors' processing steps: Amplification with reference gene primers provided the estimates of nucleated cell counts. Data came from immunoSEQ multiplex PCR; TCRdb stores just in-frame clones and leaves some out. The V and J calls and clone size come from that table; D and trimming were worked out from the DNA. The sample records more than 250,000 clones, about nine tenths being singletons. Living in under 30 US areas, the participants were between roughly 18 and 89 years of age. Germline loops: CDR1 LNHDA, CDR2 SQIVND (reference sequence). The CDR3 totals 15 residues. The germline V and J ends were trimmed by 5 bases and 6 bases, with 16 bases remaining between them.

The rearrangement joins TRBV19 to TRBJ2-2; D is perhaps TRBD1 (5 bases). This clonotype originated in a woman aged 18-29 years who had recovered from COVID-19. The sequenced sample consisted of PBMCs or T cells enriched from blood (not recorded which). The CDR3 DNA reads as TGTGCCAGTAGTGTGGCCTCTTCAGGGCCCGGGGAGCTGTTTTTT. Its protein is CASSVASSGPGELFF.